Listed below are T cell receptor beta chains from one sample, sequenced in a study of shared clonotypes between healthy human individuals. The table came from immunoSEQ multiplex PCR; TCRdb's copy has only in-frame clones and leaves some out. The sample carries more than 550,000 clones, about 92% recorded once. Sequences were obtained from memory CD8+ T cells from PBMCs. These TCRs come from a man aged 18 to 29 in good health. Some clones in this sample may be carry-over from other donors' samples. Both conserved end residues are part of each CDR3. D genes are given only for firm matches. Size is stated for part of the rows, as once, few or many counts, or as a class when the clone is expanded.

.,.,TRBV9,TRBJ2-6,CASSAGPGPAGANVLTF,TGTGCCAGCAGCGCGGGTCCAGGGCCAGCTGGGGCCAACGTCCTGACTTTC
.,.,TRBV11-2,TRBJ1-3,CASSRTVFHDLSGNTIYF,TGTGCCAGCAGCCGGACGGTATTTCATGACCTCTCTGGAAACACCATATATTTT
.,TRBD1,TRBV7-6,TRBJ2-3,CASSLVLGQPTDTQYF,TGTGCCAGCAGCTTAGTCCTGGGACAGCCCACAGATACGCAGTATTTT
.,.,TRBV7-9,TRBJ1-1,CASSLGSQGAEAFF,TGTGCCAGCAGCTTAGGAAGCCAGGGCGCTGAAGCTTTCTTT
.,TRBD1,TRBV27,TRBJ1-2,CATRETGGHGYTF,TGTGCCACCAGAGAGACAGGGGGACATGGCTACACCTTC
few,.,TRBV10-3,TRBJ1-2,CAISETRGSGYTF,TGTGCCATCAGTGAGACGCGGGGAAGCGGCTACACCTTC
.,.,TRBV28,TRBJ2-5,CASSPRIGGETQYF,TGTGCCAGCAGTCCGAGGATAGGTGGAGAGACCCAGTACTTC
.,.,TRBV11-2,TRBJ1-1,CASSSGTLLGMNTEAFF,TGTGCCAGCAGCTCCGGGACCCTATTGGGAATGAACACTGAAGCTTTCTTT
.,TRBD2,TRBV9,TRBJ2-7,CASSGKSGSEQYF,TGTGCCAGCAGCGGAAAAAGCGGGAGCGAGCAGTACTTC
.,TRBD2,TRBV9,TRBJ2-2,CASSPGSGDGELFF,TGTGCCAGCAGCCCCGGTAGCGGGGACGGGGAGCTGTTTTTT
few,.,TRBV7-9,TRBJ1-4,CASSSKGGEKLFF,TGTGCCAGCAGCTCCAAAGGTGGTGAAAAACTGTTTTTT
.,.,TRBV5-1,TRBJ2-3,CASSLVRLGTDTQYF,TGCGCCAGCAGCTTGGTCCGTCTTGGGACAGATACGCAGTATTTT
.,TRBD2,TRBV27,TRBJ2-1,CATGGLGAYNEQFF,TGTGCCACCGGGGGACTAGGAGCCTACAATGAGCAGTTCTTC
.,TRBD2,TRBV5-5,TRBJ2-7,CASSWGGPYEQYF,TGTGCCAGCAGCTGGGGAGGGCCCTACGAGCAGTACTTC
.,.,TRBV10-3,TRBJ2-3,CASWDAGGITDTQYF,TGTGCCTCCTGGGACGCAGGGGGGATAACAGATACGCAGTATTTT
.,.,TRBV7-9,TRBJ1-2,CASSHGGDNYGYTF,TGTGCCAGCAGCCACGGGGGGGATAACTATGGCTACACCTTC
.,.,TRBV11-2,TRBJ2-7,CASSLGTGSYEQYF,TGTGCCAGCAGCTTAGGTACAGGGTCGTACGAGCAGTACTTC
few,.,TRBV5-1,TRBJ2-1,CASRLGNEQFF,TGCGCCAGCAGGTTAGGGAATGAGCAGTTCTTC
once,.,TRBV6-6,TRBJ2-7,CASTPGFAGYEQYF,TGTGCCAGCACTCCCGGGTTCGCGGGCTACGAGCAGTACTTC
.,.,TRBV6-4,TRBJ2-1,CASSLSGYNEQFF,TGTGCCAGCAGCCTATCAGGGTACAATGAGCAGTTCTTC
.,TRBD2,TRBV28,TRBJ2-7,CASSLTARTSGWQYF,TGTGCCAGCAGTTTAACGGCCAGGACTAGCGGGTGGCAGTACTTC
few,TRBD2,TRBV5-1,TRBJ2-7,CASSLGREGWYEQYF,TGCGCCAGCAGCTTGGGGCGGGAGGGCTGGTACGAGCAGTACTTC
few,TRBD1,TRBV11-2,TRBJ2-2,CASSDRGPDTGELFF,TGTGCCAGCAGCGACAGGGGGCCGGACACCGGGGAGCTGTTTTTT
.,TRBD2,TRBV6-1,TRBJ2-7,CASSPTSGRDEQYF,TGTGCCAGCAGTCCGACTAGCGGGAGGGATGAGCAGTACTTC
.,TRBD2,TRBV5-6,TRBJ2-1,CASSLAGAGEQFF,TGTGCCAGCAGCCTAGCGGGAGCGGGTGAGCAGTTCTTC
.,.,TRBV29-1,TRBJ1-2,CSVEDLGSWGYTF,TGCAGCGTTGAAGATCTTGGGAGCTGGGGCTACACCTTC
.,.,TRBV7-2,TRBJ2-1,CASSPPVFNEQFF,TGTGCCAGCAGCCCTCCAGTCTTCAATGAGCAGTTCTTC
.,TRBD1,TRBV10-1,TRBJ2-2,CASSETGTGGATTGELFF,TGCGCCAGCAGTGAGACCGGGACAGGGGGCGCGACGACCGGGGAGCTGTTTTTT
.,.,TRBV29-1,TRBJ1-3,CSVSTGNTIYF,TGCAGCGTGAGTACAGGAAACACCATATATTTT
.,.,TRBV18,TRBJ1-5,CASSPFPPRNQPQHF,TGTGCCAGCTCACCATTCCCACCTCGCAATCAGCCCCAGCATTTT
.,.,TRBV28,TRBJ2-3,CASSPWSHRERTDTQYF,TGTGCCAGCAGTCCGTGGTCCCACAGGGAGCGCACAGATACGCAGTATTTT
.,.,TRBV6-1,TRBJ2-4,CASSEVREGAKNIQYF,TGTGCCAGCAGTGAAGTTAGGGAAGGGGCCAAAAACATTCAGTACTTC
.,TRBD2,TRBV9,TRBJ2-1,CASSVSSLSGHEQFF,TGTGCCAGCAGCGTATCAAGTCTTAGCGGGCATGAGCAGTTCTTC
.,TRBD1,TRBV7-8,TRBJ2-7,CASSPYPGTAYEQYF,TGTGCCAGCAGCCCCTATCCCGGGACAGCCTACGAGCAGTACTTC
.,.,TRBV28,TRBJ2-1,CASSFAELFLDNEQFF,TGTGCCAGCAGTTTTGCAGAACTCTTTCTTGACAATGAGCAGTTCTTC
.,TRBD2,TRBV28,TRBJ2-7,CASSLFMSGNGYEQYF,TGTGCCAGCAGTTTATTCATGAGCGGGAATGGTTACGAGCAGTACTTC
.,TRBD2,TRBV9,TRBJ2-3,CASSVSSGRADVGDTQYF,TGTGCCAGCAGCGTATCCAGCGGGAGGGCCGACGTCGGAGATACGCAGTATTTT
once,.,TRBV7-8,TRBJ2-5,CASSWGGPETQYF,TGTGCCAGCAGCTGGGGGGGCCCAGAGACCCAGTACTTC
.,.,TRBV19,TRBJ1-5,CASSILHTTPQPQHF,TGTGCCAGTAGTATTTTACATACTACCCCCCAGCCCCAGCATTTT
.,.,TRBV7-2,TRBJ2-7,CASSLADYSYEQYF,TGTGCCAGCAGCTTAGCGGATTACTCCTACGAGCAGTACTTC
.,.,TRBV6-1,TRBJ1-5,CASRRGPLNQPQHF,TGTGCCAGCAGGAGGGGTCCGCTTAATCAGCCCCAGCATTTT
.,.,TRBV4-2,TRBJ1-2,CASRMNSFGRNLYGYTF,TGTGCCAGCAGGATGAACAGCTTCGGACGGAATCTCTATGGCTACACCTTC
.,TRBD2,TRBV5-6,TRBJ2-2,CASSSRLAENTGELFF,TGTGCCAGCAGCTCGCGACTAGCAGAAAACACCGGGGAGCTGTTTTTT
.,.,TRBV11-2,TRBJ1-2,CASSHLEGLYGYTF,TGTGCCAGCAGCCATTTAGAGGGACTCTATGGCTACACCTTC